Listed below are T cell receptor beta chains from one sample, sequenced in a study of T cells in tuberculosis. The table came from immunoSEQ multiplex PCR; TCRdb's copy has only in-frame clones and leaves some out. The table includes over 40,000 clones, nearly 95% detected once. Sequenced input: PBMCs. All receptors come from a donor aged 10-29 years with latent tuberculosis or without tuberculosis infection. CDR3s include the opening cysteine and the closing phenylalanine or tryptophan. A D gene is named only where the DNA matches it firmly. Not all rows give a size; the values are once, few, many and, for expanded clones, a class.

j_call: TRBJ2-5
v_call: TRBV7-2
d_call: .
clone_size: .
cdr3_nt: TGTGCCAGCAGCTACTACCAAGAGACCCAGTACTTC
cdr3_aa: CASSYYQETQYF

j_call: TRBJ1-3
v_call: TRBV2
d_call: .
clone_size: .
cdr3_nt: TGTGCCAGCAGTGGCGGCAGGGACTCTGGAAACACCATATATTTT
cdr3_aa: CASSGGRDSGNTIYF

j_call: TRBJ1-1
v_call: TRBV9
d_call: .
clone_size: once
cdr3_nt: TGTGCCAGCAGCGTAGGCGGGGGGGGTATGGGCACTGAAGCTTTCTTT
cdr3_aa: CASSVGGGGMGTEAFF

j_call: TRBJ2-3
v_call: TRBV7-6
d_call: .
clone_size: .
cdr3_nt: TGTGCCAGCAGCTTAGGAAGCAGGAACACAGATACGCAGTATTTT
cdr3_aa: CASSLGSRNTDTQYF

j_call: TRBJ1-4
v_call: TRBV19
d_call: TRBD1
clone_size: .
cdr3_nt: TGTGCCAGTAGTCTGACAGGGGCCCGCTCTGAAAAACTGTTTTTT
cdr3_aa: CASSLTGARSEKLFF

j_call: TRBJ1-2
v_call: TRBV19
d_call: .
clone_size: .
cdr3_nt: TGTGCCAGTAGTCCCCAGGGGAGAGGACCTAACTATGGCTACACCTTC
cdr3_aa: CASSPQGRGPNYGYTF

j_call: TRBJ1-4
v_call: TRBV9
d_call: TRBD1
clone_size: .
cdr3_nt: TGTGCCAGCAGCACCCGACAGGGGGAACTGTTTTTT
cdr3_aa: CASSTRQGELFF

j_call: TRBJ1-5
v_call: TRBV30
d_call: .
clone_size: .
cdr3_nt: TGTGCCTGGAGTGCCGGGACAAATTATCAGCCCCAGCATTTT
cdr3_aa: CAWSAGTNYQPQHF

j_call: TRBJ2-7
v_call: TRBV6-6
d_call: TRBD2
clone_size: .
cdr3_nt: TGTGCCAGCAGTTTCTCAGCGGGGGGTCCGTACGAGCAGTACTTC
cdr3_aa: CASSFSAGGPYEQYF

j_call: TRBJ1-4
v_call: TRBV6-6
d_call: .
clone_size: .
cdr3_nt: TGTGCCACCCTACTAGGGTCGAATGAAAAACTGTTTTTT
cdr3_aa: CATLLGSNEKLFF